This entry features one T cell receptor beta chain sequence. The specificity of this receptor is unknown. The record originates from a study of cytomegalovirus exposure and HLA in healthy donors (dated by TCRdb to the late 2010s). For the study in its entirety: An earlier analysis of roughly 500 of the donors reported around 280 Gb of sequence data and roughly 120 million unique TCR beta sequences obtained from around 170 million T cells. An early release that covered 640 HLA-typed donors contained 250 to 350 gigabases of sequencing data and around 80 million unique TCR sequences. Of the approximately 400 genotyped donors, more than 75% were placed in the genetic ancestry cluster associated with self-reported Caucasian donors. The study aimed to test whether signatures of past pathogen exposure could be identified by cataloging public T cell receptors. Using immunosequencing, the study profiled T cell repertoires from fewer than 700 subjects and related those repertoires to cytomegalovirus serostatus. Besides the first cohort of approximately 670 subjects, a separate validation cohort made up of over 95 different subjects was used. To predict cytomegalovirus infection status, the study brought together high-throughput TCR immunosequencing, statistical association of individual TCRs with disease status, and machine learning. A later analysis re-analyzed previously published TCR beta repertoires from several hundred donors and added high-resolution HLA genotyping to study TCR occurrence patterns. The later analysis used no new phenotypic data to find candidate immune exposures, relying instead on TCR beta sequences and their occurrence across donors. An earlier analysis of some 600 of the donors applied high-throughput TCR beta sequencing to assess whether each TCR beta V gene segment acted as functional or pseudogenic. Donor age, sex, ethnicity and CMV serostatus were compiled alongside the repertoire data. In a later genetic analysis, genome-wide SNP genotypes for about 55% of the 666 donors were used, and that subset was treated as a discovery cohort. All discovery cohort repertoires had been generated using a single sequencing platform. HLA typing covered class I and class II loci at four-digit resolution. Typing coverage differed by locus: A, B, C, DRB1 and DQB1 were typed in roughly 620-640 donors, DQA1 in about 560, DPA1 in some 610, and DPB1 in 450 to 480. Roughly 5 DR-DQ haplotypes were treated as single units for association and clustering because of strong linkage in the cohort. Across approximately 400 genotyped donors of the cohort, an average of about 240,000 unique TCR beta nucleotide sequences per donor were sequenced, and approximately 17% of those sequences were non-productive.

The library was made by the immunoSEQ multiplex PCR assay. A mixture of 60 forward primers for TCR Vbeta segments and 13 reverse primers for TCR Jbeta segments was used in the multiplex PCR. Amplification of the CDR3 region of rearranged TCR beta genes was performed with a multiplex PCR assay on genomic DNA. On the Illumina HiSeq System, the amplified TCR beta libraries were sequenced as 87-base-pair reads. As for how the authors treated the data: In a later analysis, tens of millions of unique TCR beta chains were counted across the roughly 670 repertoires, and roughly 11 million of these chains were shared by at least two donors. To remove PCR and sequencing errors, raw reads were error-corrected and collapsed into unique sequences using a nearest-neighbor algorithm that merged closely related sequences. Alignment of CDR3 sequences to IMGT reference sequences was used to assign V, D and J gene segments. For a sequence to be retained, a match of at least six nucleotides to both a V gene segment and a J gene segment was required. Rearrangements were called productive when the CDR3 lacked stop codons and stayed in frame with V and J; all others were non-productive. CDR3 was defined according to IMGT convention as the region running from the second conserved V-encoded cysteine to the conserved J-encoded phenylalanine. In an earlier analysis of 587 of the donors, sequences lacking an unambiguous match to a single V gene segment were excluded. In an earlier analysis of almost 600 of the donors, a V segment was called functional when productive rearrangements were above 56.7%, and segregating when the standard deviation between donors exceeded 5%. A statistical classification framework was built for diagnosing cytomegalovirus status from the catalog of TCR beta chain sequences. V and J gene assignment, in a later analysis, came from comparing TCR nucleotide sequences with IMGT/GENE-DB human TR gene sequences. A later analysis assigned CDR3 sequences and most-parsimonious VDJ recombination scenarios with the TCRdist pipeline. In a later analysis, each TCR beta chain was defined by its CDR3 amino acid sequence together with its V-gene family, and reads without a unique V-gene family were excluded. As a way to deal with suspected cross-contamination and a sequencing artifact, a later analysis dropped 450 to 600 nucleotide sequences that were highly shared and had low generation probability. In a later analysis, a clonal expansion index for each public chain was calculated from normalized within-repertoire ranks of inferred template counts. A later analysis computed generation probabilities with a VDJ recombination model fitted to out-of-frame rearrangements, and checked the results against IGoR. In a later analysis, TCR-TCR, TCR-HLA and TCR-CMV co-occurrence was scored with hypergeometric tests, and a repertoire-size bias correction was applied to TCR pairs. False discovery rates were estimated in a later analysis by permuting HLA or CMV assignments 20 times. A later analysis grouped co-occurring TCRs with DBSCAN, adding TCRdist sequence similarity when clustering within HLA-allele-positive subsets. For co-occurrence clustering, repertoires with fewer than 30,000 or more than 120,000 public chains were excluded, along with a handful of repertoires with anomalous nucleotide sharing. TCRdb holds this immuneACCESS table with in-frame rearrangements only. Some clones are missing; in checked studies, unresolved V genes explain under half, and the rest has no known cause. That table furnishes V, J and clone size, whereas the DNA furnished D and trimming. The table of this sample itemizes about 150,000 clones. Approximately 1.5% of the sample rests with the top ten.

Paper-wide results and their limitations: The presence/absence analyses assumed that sequencing depth was roughly uniform across donors, and that assumption may not be true. In a later analysis, about 17,000 TCR beta sequences were associated with specific HLA alleles at a false discovery rate of 0.05. The authors suggested that the approach could potentially be generalized to other disease states and immunological phenotypes. Cytomegalovirus status was reported to be diagnosed by the classifier with high specificity and sensitivity in both the original and validation cohorts. Correlated functional status among segregating V segments might reflect linkage disequilibrium, but an unknown experimental factor could not be ruled out. In a later genetic analysis, fewer N-insertions in productive TCRs were reported among donors in an Asian-associated ancestry cluster than the roughly 700-donor mean. Because HLA typing was unavailable for some donors at each locus, only the typed subset was used in association tests. Broadly in line with IMGT annotations, most TCR beta V segments showed up in productive rearrangements about 87% or about 30% of the time in an earlier analysis of approximately 640 of the donors. CMV serostatus was the only immune exposure information available for the cohort. When HLA alleles, especially DR and DQ, strongly co-occurred, TCR associations were difficult to assign to individual alleles. In a later analysis, HLA-associated TCR beta chains showed more clonal expansion and lower generation probabilities than non-associated chains that were equally common. Only TCR beta chains were sequenced in this cohort, and the absence of alpha or paired-chain data limited detectable features. Because counts were too low, seventeen rarely observed V segments, including chromosome 9 orphons, were left out of the earlier analysis of roughly 600 of the donors. A later analysis found that most CMV-associated TCR beta chains appeared HLA-restricted, with HLA associations seemingly driven largely by CMV exposure. In the study, 150 to 200 TCR beta chains were listed as associated with cytomegalovirus. A further reported finding was that TCR beta sequences accurately predicted the HLA-A and HLA-B alleles for most subjects in the first cohort. A group of highly shared sequence variants was considered likely to be a technical artifact of the sequencing pipeline. According to a later analysis, TCR association rates differed among HLA loci, with DRB1 alleles showing the most associated TCRs and HLA-C alleles showing the fewest. A later analysis reported that several top co-occurrence clusters appeared linked to parvovirus B19, influenza, CMV and Epstein-Barr virus. Most TCR sequences were seen in very few donors, while some public TCRs were found in many individuals. In vitro tests confirmed that a few of the cytomegalovirus-associated TCR beta chains recognize cytomegalovirus antigens. A later genetic analysis associated a missense DCLRE1C variant with V-gene and J-gene trimming of TCR beta chains, and an independent cohort replicated the association.

The cohort comprised under 700 healthy bone marrow donors. At the time of sampling, all cohort members were nominally healthy, though unrecorded immune exposures were likely present. The donor was CMV seronegative and was included in the group of a few hundred seronegative cohort members. A peripheral blood sample was provided by each donor, and peripheral blood mononuclear cells were used for TCR beta sequencing. Genomic DNA extraction from the blood cell samples was performed with the Qiagen DNeasy Blood Extraction Kit. The material sequenced was PBMCs. The source is a woman in her 50s in good health and CMV-seronegative.

At the DNA level, the sequence is TGTGCCAGCAGCCACACAGGGGATGGTCAGCCCCAGCATTTT. This gives the protein CASSHTGDGQPQHF. The chain joins TRBV5-5 to TRBJ1-5; 7 bases in the junction line up with TRBD1. Based on the germline V gene (reference sequence), the CDR1 and CDR2 sequences are SGHKS and YYEKEE. The germline V and J ends show losses of 4 bases and 6 bases respectively, and no gene match explains 7 bases of the junction. The CDR3 runs 14 amino acids, cysteine and phenylalanine included. Of all the DNA, just the CDR3 is kept, 42 bases in frame from base 1.